Listed here are 13 T cell receptor beta chains from one sample, sequenced in a study of blood T cell repertoires in COVID-19 (dated by TCRdb to 2020 to 2022). Library generation was performed with the immunoSEQ multiplex PCR assay. TCRdb's version of the immuneACCESS table is confined to in-frame rearrangements and falls short of the full clone set. An unresolved V gene accounts for under half of the shortfall where checked; the remainder is of unknown origin. The sample table lists 150,000 or so clones, around 83% of them with a count of one. In total, the top ten clones hold about 3% of the sample. Sequencing input: peripheral blood. These receptors all come from a woman older than 75 with acute or convalescent COVID-19.

The V gene is TRBV11-3, the J gene TRBJ2-3; the D gene is possibly TRBD2 (6 bases). This CDR3 contains 16 residues. The V end lost 1 base, the J end lost 0 bases, and 11 bases lay between the germline ends. Germline CDR1 SGHNT, CDR2 YENEEA. The CDR3 sequence: CASSLGVSGSTDTQYF. Here the CDR3 DNA reads TGTGCCAGCAGCTTAGGGGTTAGCGGTAGCACAGATACGCAGTATTTT. Looking up the rest from reference TRBV11-3 and TRBJ2-3 gives the full variable domain: EAGVVQSPRYKIIEKKQPVAFWCNPISGHNTLYWYLQNLGQGPELLIRYENEEAVDDSQLPKDRFSAERLKGVDSTLKIQPAELGDSAVYLCASSLGVSGSTDTQYFGPGTRLTVL.

This chain links TRBV7-8 with TRBJ2-3; TRBD2 matches 10 bases. CDR1 and CDR2 from the germline V gene are SGHVS and FQNEAQ. The CDR3 is 17 amino acids. The V segment lost 1 base and the J segment 4 bases; nucleotides outside the gene matches: 8. CDR3 in DNA: TGTGCCAGCAGCTTAGATACGGGACTAGCGTGGGCAGATACGCAGTATTTT. Its protein product is CASSLDTGLAWADTQYF.

This chain uses TRBV7-2 with TRBJ1-5; D might be TRBD1 (6 bases). Germline values: CDR1 SGHTA, CDR2 FQGNSA. The CDR3 consists of 15 residues. With 3 bases removed from V and 4 bases from J, the gap between germline ends came to 13 bases. In DNA form, the CDR3 reads TGTGCCAGCAGCTTGGATAGGGGGGGAAATCAGCCCCAGCATTTT. It translates to CASSLDRGGNQPQHF.

CDR3 DNA: TGTGCCAGCGGGCAGGGGCGAGAAAAACTGTTTTTT. Translating it yields CASGQGREKLFF. The rearrangement uses TRBV2 and TRBJ1-4, with D possibly matching TRBD1 (6 bases). Deletions cut 8 bases from V and 8 bases from J, with 12 bases between. The CDR3 contains 12 residues. CDR1 is SNHLY and CDR2 is FYNNEI in the germline V gene.

This clone was observed a single time. This chain uses TRBV12-3 or TRBV12-4 with TRBJ1-1, with TRBD1 matching 9 bases. The CDR3 extends over 13 amino acids. V trimming: 5 bases; J trimming: 7 bases; junction bases outside the gene matches: 5. The CDR3 spells CASSLQGASEAFF. Here the CDR3 DNA reads TGTGCCAGCAGTCTACAGGGGGCCAGTGAAGCTTTCTTT.

This chain connects TRBV9 to TRBJ2-2; 9 bases align to TRBD1. J gave up 5 bases and V 3 bases, and 11 bases lay outside the gene matches. The V gene's germline CDR1 is SGDLS and CDR2 YYNGEE. The CDR3 is made up of 17 amino acids. This CDR3 is CASSDPLPGTGTGELFF. For the CDR3, the DNA is TGTGCCAGCAGCGATCCCCTCCCCGGGACAGGGACCGGGGAGCTGTTTTTT.

This chain joins TRBV25-1 and TRBJ1-4; tentative D call: TRBD1 (5 bases). V was clipped by 4 bases and J by 4 bases, with 19 bases between them. Per the germline V gene, CDR1 is MGHDK and CDR2 is SYGVNS. There are 17 residues in the CDR3. The CDR3 coding sequence is TGTGCCAGCAGTGGCCAGGGAATGGGGGGAGTTAATGAAAAACTGTTTTTT. Translated: CASSGQGMGGVNEKLFF.

V gene TRBV10-3 combines with J gene TRBJ1-2; 7 positions match TRBD1. The CDR3 covers 12 residues. Unmatched junction bases numbered 5, after V lost 5 bases and J lost 8 bases. In germline, CDR1 is ENHRY, CDR2 SYGVKD. The DNA for the CDR3 is TGTGCCATCAGTCAGGGGGTAGGGGGCTACACCTTC. It translates to CAISQGVGGYTF.

The chain couples TRBV12-3 or TRBV12-4 to TRBJ2-1; D may be TRBD2 (5 bases). Trimming left V 6 bases short and J 1 base short, with 7 bases between. CDR3 length equals 13 residues. This CDR3 reads CASRRGSYNEQFF. The CDR3 DNA sequence: TGTGCCAGCAGACGGGGATCCTACAATGAGCAGTTCTTC.

V usage is TRBV15 and J usage is TRBJ1-5; TRBD1 is a possible D gene (6 bases). Trimming took off 1 base at V and 4 bases at J, with 20 bases between the two ends. Germline assignment: CDR1 LNHNV and CDR2 YYDKDF (reference sequence). The CDR3 sequence is 18 residues long. The CDR3 nucleotides are TGTGCCACCAGCAGAGGAAGTGAACAGGGTTATAGTAATCAGCCCCAGCATTTT. This sequence encodes CATSRGSEQGYSNQPQHF.

The V and J genes are TRBV19 and TRBJ1-5, with a tentative D call TRBD1 (6 bases). Germline V gives CDR1 LNHDA, CDR2 SQIVND (reference sequence). The CDR3 sequence is 15 residues long. V lost 3 bases and J 4 bases, leaving 13 bases between the germline ends. CDR3 amino acids: CASSIGQGTNQPQHF. In DNA form, the CDR3 reads TGTGCCAGTAGTATCGGGCAGGGGACGAATCAGCCCCAGCATTTT.

V gene TRBV18 combines with J gene TRBJ1-5; 9 bases align to TRBD1. Germline V gene sequence: CDR1 KGHSH, CDR2 LQKENI. V dropped 4 bases and J dropped 0; count of bases not matched to a gene: 4. CDR3 length: 16 residues. CDR3 nucleotide sequence: TGTGCCAGCTCACGGACAGGGGACTCTAGCAATCAGCCCCAGCATTTT. The encoded protein is CASSRTGDSSNQPQHF.

This sequence joins TRBV3-1 (or the pseudogene TRBV3-2) and TRBJ1-5; D is undetermined. The CDR3 covers 14 residues. Germline loops: CDR1 LGHDT, CDR2 YNNKEL (reference sequence). V was shortened by 0 bases and J by 5 bases, with 8 bases between the two germline ends. The CDR3 DNA follows: TGTGCCAGCAGCCAAGATACAAATTATCAGCCCCAGCATTTT. Translated: CASSQDTNYQPQHF.